What follows are 25 T cell receptor beta chains derived from one specimen sequenced in a study of PD-1 blockade in classical Hodgkin lymphoma. The repertoire was sequenced with immunoSEQ multiplex PCR; TCRdb's copy has only in-frame clones and lacks some. The sample includes tens of thousands of clones, 90% to 95% of them seen just once. Every single patient, without exception, relapsed after autologous stem cell transplantation, and brentuximab vedotin exposure varied. The material sequenced was peripheral blood mononuclear cells (PBMCs), taken at baseline. The receptors stem from a human donor with classical Hodgkin lymphoma.

This chain uses TRBV6-5 with TRBJ2-1, with D perhaps given as TRBD1 or TRBD2 (5 bases each). The CDR3 extends over 14 amino acids. The V and J ends lost 5 bases and 9 bases respectively, with 17 bases between them. Germline loops: CDR1 MNHEY, CDR2 SVGAGI. The CDR3 region has the DNA TGTGCCAGCAGTCAGCCGGGACCGAATATTGAGCAGTTCTTC. It codes for CASSQPGPNIEQFF.

V usage is TRBV5-3 and J usage is TRBJ2-3; D unclear. TRBV5-3 is sorted into the ORF group, with uncertain function. Trimming took off 4 bases at V and 2 bases at J, with 14 bases between the two ends. This CDR3 is 15 amino acids long. DNA for the CDR3: TGTGCCAGAAGCCCCGAGGATGAGGACACAGATACGCAGTATTTT. The encoded protein is CARSPEDEDTDTQYF.

The V call is TRBV7-6, the J call TRBJ2-1; D remains ambiguous. Deletions cut 4 bases from V and 1 base from J, with 14 bases between. CDR3 length: 16 amino acids. The germline CDR1 and CDR2 sequences are SGHVS and FNYEAQ. CDR3 in amino acids: CASSSDPSRSYNEQFF. The DNA of the CDR3 is TGTGCCAGCAGCTCCGACCCCAGTCGTTCCTACAATGAGCAGTTCTTC.

This chain uses TRBV2 with TRBJ1-5; no definite D call. Germline loops: CDR1 SNHLY, CDR2 FYNNEI. This CDR3 is 15 amino acids long. Between the trimmed V and J ends, which lost 2 bases and 7 bases, there was a span of 15 bases. In nucleotides, the CDR3 is TGTGCCAGCAGTGAATCCGACCCACGCGAGCAGCCCCAGCATTTT. It translates to CASSESDPREQPQHF. Based on the CDR3 plus reference TRBV2 and TRBJ1-5, the full variable domain is EPEVTQTPSHQVTQMGQEVILRCVPISNHLYFYWYRQILGQKVEFLVSFYNNEISEKSEIFDDQFSVERPDGSNFTLKIRSTKLEDSAMYFCASSESDPREQPQHFGDGTRLSIL.

The chain has TRBV9 and TRBJ1-6, with 12 bases identical to TRBD1. The CDR3 sequence is 16 residues long. The germline V gene has CDR1 SGDLS and CDR2 YYNGEE. Germline trimming cut 2 bases from V and 8 bases from J; bases unmatched to any gene: 5. This CDR3 reads CASSVAGTGGDSPLHF. The CDR3 coding sequence is TGTGCCAGCAGCGTGGCCGGGACAGGGGGCGATTCACCCCTCCACTTT. The complete variable domain, with remaining parts taken from reference TRBV9 and TRBJ1-6, reads DSGVTQTPKHLITATGQRVTLRCSPRSGDLSVYWYQQSLDQGLQFLIQYYNGEERAKGNILERFSAQQFPDLHSELNLSSLELGDSALYFCASSVAGTGGDSPLHFGNGTRLTVT.

This sequence joins TRBV27 and TRBJ1-1; 7 bases align to TRBD1. Trimming removed 6 bases from V and 5 bases from J; junction bases left unmatched: 6. CDR1 and CDR2 (germline): MNHEY, SMNVEV (reference sequence). This CDR3 region has 13 residues. The CDR3 loop reads CASRRQGGTEAFF. The CDR3 DNA reads TGTGCCAGCAGAAGACAGGGTGGAACTGAAGCTTTCTTT.

This chain uses TRBV6-4 with TRBJ1-5; D gene uncertain. V gave up 3 bases and J gave up 4 bases, with 16 bases separating them. The V gene's germline CDR1 is MRHNA and CDR2 SNTAGT. The CDR3 covers 16 residues. The CDR3 spells CASSEIDCDLNQPQHF. CDR3 bases: TGTGCCAGCAGTGAGATCGACTGCGATCTTAATCAGCCCCAGCATTTT.

This sequence joins TRBV9 and TRBJ2-5; perhaps TRBD2 as D (6 bases). The CDR3 has 14 residues. Trimming stripped 0 bases from V and 5 bases from J, with 11 bases between. Germline CDR1 is SGDLS and CDR2 is YYNGEE. The CDR3 spells CASSVDGGDETQYF. CDR3 coding DNA: TGTGCCAGCAGCGTAGATGGCGGGGATGAGACCCAGTACTTC.

The rearrangement joins TRBV7-3 to TRBJ1-6; D uncertain. The CDR3 length is 14 residues. Germline V gene sequence: CDR1 SGHTA, CDR2 FQGTGA. V was cut by 2 bases and J by 5 bases, with 7 bases left in between. This CDR3 is CASSLGYDNSPLHF. The CDR3 DNA sequence: TGTGCCAGCAGCTTAGGTTATGATAATTCACCCCTCCACTTT.

This rearrangement joins TRBV29-1 to TRBJ2-2, with 12 bases fitting TRBD2. The CDR3 sequence is 17 residues long. CDR1 is SQVTM and CDR2 is ANQGSEA in the germline V gene. Trimming at V came to 5 bases and at J to 5 bases, leaving 12 bases not matched to a gene. CDR3 nucleotide sequence: TGCAGCGTTAAACGGCTAGCGGGAGGGCCTCAAACCGGGGAGCTGTTTTTT. Its protein is CSVKRLAGGPQTGELFF.

The chain recombines TRBV28 with TRBJ2-3, with D possibly matching TRBD1 (6 bases). Germline V gene sequence: CDR1 MDHEN, CDR2 SYDVKM. The V end was cut by 3 bases, the J end by 4 bases, with 8 bases between. The CDR3 consists of 13 residues. The CDR3 protein is CASSFKGADTQYF. In nucleotides, the CDR3 is TGTGCCAGCAGTTTCAAGGGGGCAGATACGCAGTATTTT.

The genes are TRBV7-3 and TRBJ2-1, with 8 bases identical to TRBD1. This CDR3 is built from 14 residues. V lost 5 bases, J lost 8 bases, and 8 bases stayed unmatched. In germline, CDR1 is SGHTA, CDR2 FQGTGA. The CDR3: CASSPRTGRDEQFF. The CDR3 nucleotides read TGTGCCAGCAGCCCACGGACAGGGCGGGATGAGCAGTTCTTC.

This chain uses TRBV4-3 with TRBJ2-1; D tentatively fits TRBD1 or TRBD2 (5 bases each). The ends were cut back, 4 bases at V and 6 bases at J, with 13 bases in the middle. The CDR3 loop spans 14 amino acids. Germline-derived CDR1 and CDR2 are LGHNA and YSLEER. The CDR3 sequence is CASSPTPGTNEQFF. For the CDR3, the DNA is TGCGCCAGCAGCCCGACACCAGGGACCAATGAGCAGTTCTTC.

The chain carries TRBV9 and TRBJ1-2; the match to TRBD1 covers 11 bases. CDR1 and CDR2 (germline): SGDLS, YYNGEE. The CDR3 totals 14 residues. J lost 6 bases, V lost 7 bases, and 8 bases had no gene match. The DNA of the CDR3 is TGTGCCAGCGGAGGACAGGGGGCGTGGGATGGCTACACCTTC. Its protein product is CASGGQGAWDGYTF. The full variable domain, rest sourced from reference TRBV9 and TRBJ1-2, is DSGVTQTPKHLITATGQRVTLRCSPRSGDLSVYWYQQSLDQGLQFLIQYYNGEERAKGNILERFSAQQFPDLHSELNLSSLELGDSALYFCASGGQGAWDGYTFGSGTRLTVV.

CDR3 sequence (DNA): TGTGCCAGCAGTTTAGCCAACTCTGGGGCCAACGTCCTGACTTTC. This encodes CASSLANSGANVLTF. The chain combines TRBV27 with TRBJ2-6; D remains ambiguous. V was cut by 2 bases and J by 0 bases, with 5 bases left in between. The CDR3 runs 15 residues. Per the germline V gene, CDR1 is MNHEY and CDR2 is SMNVEV (reference sequence).

The V gene is TRBV29-1, the J gene TRBJ2-2; D is unresolved. Germline V gene sequence: CDR1 SQVTM, CDR2 ANQGSEA. V lost 6 bases to trimming and J lost 5 bases, with 13 bases between them. This CDR3 comprises 13 residues. The CDR3 DNA reads as TGCAGCGTCGCCGGGCCTTCAACCGGGGAGCTGTTTTTT. Its translation is CSVAGPSTGELFF.

The chain is built from TRBV9 and TRBJ2-5, with 7 bases matching TRBD1. TRBJ2-7 explains the end of the DNA better; the J call may be wrong. In germline, CDR1 is SGDLS, CDR2 YYNGEE. The CDR3 length is 15 residues. The CDR3 DNA follows: TGTGCCAGCAGCGCGGATACAGGGGTCTCCTACGAGCAGTACTTC. Amino acids: CASSADTGVSYEQYF.

The genes are TRBV19 and TRBJ1-1, with D possibly TRBD1 on 6 matching bases. Germline V CDR1 and CDR2: LNHDA, SQIVND (reference sequence). CDR3 size: 13 residues. V was clipped by 5 bases and J by 3 bases, with 10 bases between them. The chain's CDR3 is CASSWGTHTEAFF. The CDR3 nucleotides read TGTGCCAGTAGTTGGGGGACACACACTGAAGCTTTCTTT.

This rearrangement joins TRBV5-5 to TRBJ2-7; D may be TRBD2 (5 bases). V gave up 6 bases and J gave up 2 bases, with 9 bases separating them. Germline CDR1 and CDR2: SGHKS and YYEKEE (reference sequence). CDR3 size: 12 residues. CDR3 loop: CASTGIPYEQYF. The CDR3 DNA sequence: TGTGCCAGCACCGGGATCCCCTACGAGCAGTACTTC.

J is TRBJ2-3 and V is TRBV28, with 7 bases lining up with TRBD2. The CDR3 consists of 13 residues. Germline trimming cut 7 bases from V and 4 bases from J; bases unmatched to any gene: 5. The germline gives CDR1 MDHEN, CDR2 SYDVKM. The CDR3 loop is CASTVGGADTQYF. CDR3 DNA sequence: TGTGCCAGCACCGTGGGGGGGGCAGATACGCAGTATTTT.

This clone has a handful of counts. J is TRBJ2-2 and V is TRBV25-1; TRBD1 agrees at 7 bases. The V gene's germline CDR1 is MGHDK and CDR2 SYGVNS. The CDR3 is 16 residues long. V lost 0 bases to trimming and J lost 5 bases; unmatched junction nucleotides: 6. The CDR3 nucleotides read TGTGCCAGCAGTGAATATGAGGGGGCCGGGACCGGGGAGCTGTTTTTT. Amino acid sequence: CASSEYEGAGTGELFF.

The chain couples TRBV6-1 to TRBJ1-1, with D uncertain. V was shortened by 3 bases and J by 6 bases, with 8 bases between the two germline ends. Per the germline V gene, CDR1 is MNHNS and CDR2 is SASEGT. The CDR3 spans 12 residues. The CDR3 bases are TGTGCCAGCAGTGATTTAGTCCCTGAAGCTTTCTTT. This codes for CASSDLVPEAFF.

The chain uses TRBV2 and TRBJ1-6; a weak D match, TRBD1 (6 bases). CDR1 SNHLY and CDR2 FYNNEI come from the germline V gene. This CDR3 comprises 16 residues. Deletions cut 8 bases from V and 10 bases from J, with 24 bases between. In DNA form, the CDR3 reads TGTGCCAGCTGGGACCCAGTTCAGGGGCCTAAGTCACCCCTCCACTTT. Protein: CASWDPVQGPKSPLHF. Full variable domain (missing parts from reference TRBV2 and TRBJ1-6): EPEVTQTPSHQVTQMGQEVILRCVPISNHLYFYWYRQILGQKVEFLVSFYNNEISEKSEIFDDQFSVERPDGSNFTLKIRSTKLEDSAMYFCASWDPVQGPKSPLHFGNGTRLTVT.

This chain connects TRBV2 to TRBJ1-5, with 7 bases that match TRBD1. V was clipped by 3 bases and J by 8 bases; unmatched bases: 4. The CDR3 length is 13 residues. Germline V lookup: CDR1 SNHLY, CDR2 FYNNEI. CDR3 nucleotides: TGTGCCAGCAGTGAGAACCAGGGGGAGCCCCAGCATTTT. It is translated as CASSENQGEPQHF. Full variable domain (outside the CDR3, taken from reference TRBV2 and TRBJ1-5): EPEVTQTPSHQVTQMGQEVILRCVPISNHLYFYWYRQILGQKVEFLVSFYNNEISEKSEIFDDQFSVERPDGSNFTLKIRSTKLEDSAMYFCASSENQGEPQHFGDGTRLSIL.

This clone came up once. The chain is built from TRBV7-9 and TRBJ1-4, with D tentatively TRBD1 (6 bases). Trimming left V 11 bases short and J 8 bases short, with 18 bases between. Germline CDR1 reads SEHNR; CDR2 reads FQNEAQ (reference sequence). The length of the CDR3 is 13 residues. The DNA of the CDR3 is TGTGCCGGGGGGAGCAGGGGCGGGGAAAAACTGTTTTTT. It is translated as CAGGSRGGEKLFF. The complete variable domain, with remaining parts taken from reference TRBV7-9 and TRBJ1-4, reads DTGVSQNPRHKITKRGQNVTFRCDPISEHNRLYWYRQTLGQGPEFLTYFQNEAQLEKSRLLSDRFSAERPKGSFSTLEIQRTEQGDSAMYLCAGGSRGGEKLFFGSGTQLSVL.